The 31 T cell receptor beta chains given below trace back to one sample, sequenced in a study of beta chain features in type 1 diabetes. All of the isolated RNA was reverse transcribed, so expressed TCRB transcripts were sequenced. The protocol was immunoSEQ multiplex PCR, while the TCRdb copy is restricted to in-frame clones and leaves out a portion. This sample has a few hundred thousand clones, with about 11% found just once. Sequenced material: naive CD4+ T cells from blood. All receptors come from a woman aged 25 to 45 in good health.

This chain uses TRBV28 with TRBJ2-2; TRBD2 is a possible D gene (6 bases). The germline V gene has CDR1 MDHEN and CDR2 SYDVKM. This CDR3 is 15 amino acids long. V was pared by 5 bases and J by 2 bases, with 12 bases between. The CDR3 DNA reads as TGTGCCAGCAGTCCTGGGGGGACTAACACCGGGGAGCTGTTTTTT. It yields the protein CASSPGGTNTGELFF.

This clone showed up just a few times. The V gene is TRBV6-1, the J gene TRBJ2-7; weak D call: TRBD2 (5 bases). CDR3 length: 15 residues. The V gene's germline CDR1 is MNHNS and CDR2 SASEGT. V dropped 1 base and J dropped 3 bases, with 13 bases sitting between them. CDR3 sequence: CASSEGTGVDYEQYF. CDR3 nucleotide sequence: TGTGCCAGCAGTGAAGGGACTGGAGTTGACTACGAGCAGTACTTC.

This chain links TRBV7-2 with TRBJ1-2; D possibly corresponds to TRBD1 (5 bases). The V gene's germline CDR1 is SGHTA and CDR2 FQGNSA. Trimming shortened V by 1 base and J by 3 bases, and 6 bases separated the two germline ends. CDR3 length: 13 residues. CDR3 residues: CASSLETDYGYTF. CDR3 DNA sequence: TGTGCCAGCAGCTTAGAGACAGACTATGGCTACACCTTC.

The rearrangement joins TRBV28 to TRBJ1-2; 9 nucleotides agree with TRBD1. Looked up from germline, CDR1 is MDHEN and CDR2 is SYDVKM. V shed 4 bases and J 8 bases; nucleotides not matched to a gene: 11. The CDR3 has 15 amino acids. CDR3 DNA sequence: TGTGCCAGCAGTTCACAGGGGGCTTTTTCATGGGGCTACACCTTC. Its translation: CASSSQGAFSWGYTF.

The gene calls are TRBV28 and TRBJ1-1, with D possibly matching TRBD1 (5 bases). The CDR3 is made up of 14 amino acids. Germline V gene sequence: CDR1 MDHEN, CDR2 SYDVKM. The V gene lost 6 bases and the J gene lost 1 base, with 12 bases spanning the gap. The CDR3 reads CASSSLGGNTEAFF. CDR3 DNA: TGTGCCAGCAGCTCCTTGGGGGGGAACACTGAAGCTTTCTTT.

This clone has more than one count but fewer than ten. The rearrangement uses TRBV7-2 and TRBJ1-2, with D perhaps TRBD1 (6 bases). This CDR3 contains 15 residues. Germline V gives CDR1 SGHTA, CDR2 FQGNSA. The V end was cut by 5 bases, the J end by 2 bases, with 15 bases between. Written as DNA, the CDR3 is TGTGCCAGCAGCCAACAGGGACGCCGCAACTATGGCTACACCTTC. It specifies CASSQQGRRNYGYTF.

The rearrangement joins TRBV25-1 to TRBJ2-2; unclear D gene. This CDR3 is built from 13 residues. V lost 5 bases and J 4 bases, leaving 8 bases between the germline ends. Germline assignment: CDR1 MGHDK and CDR2 SYGVNS. CDR3 bases: TGTGCCAGCAGTCCTTCCGGCACCGGGGAGCTGTTTTTT. Its protein is CASSPSGTGELFF.

V and J are TRBV28 and TRBJ1-1; 9 bases are a match to TRBD1. J gave up 5 bases and V 4 bases, and 8 bases lay outside the gene matches. Germline CDR1 MDHEN, CDR2 SYDVKM. The CDR3 runs 15 residues. CDR3 DNA sequence: TGTGCCAGCAGTTCCTCGGGACAGGGAACAACTGAAGCTTTCTTT. Protein product: CASSSSGQGTTEAFF.

This sequence joins TRBV28 and TRBJ2-7, with 13 nucleotides matching TRBD2. The length of the CDR3 is 15 residues. V was clipped by 5 bases and J by 3 bases; unmatched bases: 4. Germline V gene lookup returns CDR1 MDHEN and CDR2 SYDVKM. CDR3 coding DNA: TGTGCCAGCAGTGGCGGGACTAGCGGGAACTACGAGCAGTACTTC. It specifies CASSGGTSGNYEQYF.

V is TRBV11-2 and J is TRBJ1-2; a weak D match, TRBD1 (5 bases). The CDR3 length is 13 residues. Germline CDR1 SGHAT, CDR2 FQNNGV. Deletions cut 5 bases from V and 8 bases from J, with 15 bases between. The CDR3 here is CASSPAGDRGYTF. The CDR3 coding sequence is TGTGCCAGCAGCCCCGCGGGGGATCGCGGCTACACCTTC.

This rearrangement joins TRBV18 to TRBJ2-7; TRBD1 agrees at 9 bases. Trimming at V came to 6 bases and at J to 4 bases, leaving 7 bases not matched to a gene. The CDR3 consists of 14 residues. CDR1 and CDR2 from the germline V gene are KGHSH and LQKENI. DNA for the CDR3: TGTGCCAGCTCTGTCGGACAGGGGTTTTACGAGCAGTACTTC. Translated, it gives CASSVGQGFYEQYF.

This clone appeared a few times. The chain links TRBV28 to TRBJ1-2, with TRBD1 as a possible D gene (6 bases). Germline CDR1 is MDHEN and CDR2 is SYDVKM. The V end lost 5 bases, the J end lost 8 bases, and 21 bases lay between the germline ends. There are 15 residues in the CDR3. This chain's CDR3 is CASSLPATGAGGYTF. CDR3 DNA: TGTGCCAGCAGTCTTCCCGCGACAGGAGCGGGAGGCTACACCTTC.

This chain connects TRBV6-1 to TRBJ2-1; the match to TRBD2 covers 9 bases. Germline CDR1 and CDR2: MNHNS and SASEGT. With V trimmed by 8 bases and J by 6 bases, 11 bases remained unmatched. The CDR3 is made up of 15 amino acids. The CDR3 DNA reads as TGTGCCAGCCACCTTACTGGCGGGAGGGCCAATGAGCAGTTCTTC. Its translation: CASHLTGGRANEQFF.

The chain employs TRBV19 and TRBJ2-7; 8 bases are shared with TRBD1. Looked up from germline, CDR1 is LNHDA and CDR2 is SQIVND (reference sequence). This CDR3 spans 15 amino acids. With 4 bases clipped from V and 0 bases from J, the junction kept 5 bases outside the gene matches. This CDR3 reads CASSRTGQVSYEQYF. The CDR3 DNA reads TGTGCCAGTAGTAGGACGGGACAGGTCTCCTACGAGCAGTACTTC.

This clone was detected only a few times. The chain joins TRBV28 to TRBJ2-7; 13 nucleotides line up with TRBD2. The CDR3 contains 16 residues. The V gene end was trimmed by 4 bases and the J gene end by 1 base; junction bases not matched to a gene: 4. The germline V gene encodes CDR1 MDHEN and CDR2 SYDVKM. The CDR3 here is CASSSPTSGRSYEQYF. In nucleotides, the CDR3 is TGTGCCAGCAGTTCCCCGACTAGCGGGAGGTCCTACGAGCAGTACTTC. Combining the CDR3 with reference TRBV28 and TRBJ2-7 gives the whole variable domain DVKVTQSSRYLVKRTGEKVFLECVQDMDHENMFWYRQDPGLGLRLIYFSYDVKMKEKGDIPEGYSVSREKKERFSLILESASTNQTSMYLCASSSPTSGRSYEQYFGPGTRLTVT.

This clone was observed a few times. This chain joins TRBV18 and TRBJ2-5; TRBD2 matches 7 bases. The CDR3 is 16 amino acids. The germline V gene encodes CDR1 KGHSH and CDR2 LQKENI. V shed 2 bases and J 4 bases; nucleotides not matched to a gene: 10. The CDR3 DNA reads as TGTGCCAGCTCACCAGAACGCGGGAGAGGGATAGAGACCCAGTACTTC. This codes for CASSPERGRGIETQYF.

V gene TRBV9 combines with J gene TRBJ2-3, with D unclear. The CDR3 runs to 13 residues. Germline lookup yields CDR1 SGDLS and CDR2 YYNGEE. Trimming pared 6 bases from V and 0 bases from J, leaving 8 bases between. Here the CDR3 reads CASNLYSTDTQYF. CDR3 DNA sequence: TGTGCCAGCAATTTGTATAGCACAGATACGCAGTATTTT.

Only a few counts were recorded for this clone. This chain links TRBV29-1 with TRBJ1-4; tentative D call: TRBD1 (5 bases). Trimming left V 4 bases short and J 7 bases short, with 13 bases between. The CDR3 loop spans 13 amino acids. Looked up from germline, CDR1 is SQVTM and CDR2 is ANQGSEA. Written as DNA, the CDR3 is TGCAGCGTTGCCTCTGCGGGGGGTGAAAAACTGTTTTTT. Protein: CSVASAGGEKLFF.

The J gene is TRBJ2-1, the V gene TRBV4-3; TRBD1 matches 12 bases. Losses at the gene ends were 2 bases for V and 7 bases for J; bases not matched to a gene: 6. Germline assignment: CDR1 LGHNA and CDR2 YSLEER. The CDR3 has 16 residues. In DNA form, the CDR3 reads TGCGCCAGCAGCCAATCCGGGACAGGGGGCTGGAATGAGCAGTTCTTC. Translation gives CASSQSGTGGWNEQFF.

The genes are TRBV19 and TRBJ2-1; 7 nucleotides agree with TRBD1. Germline CDR1 and CDR2: LNHDA and SQIVND (reference sequence). Unmatched junction bases numbered 10, after V lost 5 bases and J lost 3 bases. This CDR3 comprises 16 residues. DNA of the CDR3: TGTGCCAGTAGTGGGGACAGTGGTTCGGACTACAATGAGCAGTTCTTC. This encodes CASSGDSGSDYNEQFF.

This clone was seen a handful of times. The genes are TRBV6-6 and TRBJ2-3; TRBD2 aligns across 8 bases. This CDR3 is 14 amino acids long. V trimming: 7 bases; J trimming: 1 base; junction bases outside the gene matches: 4. Germline CDR1 MNHNY, CDR2 SVGAGI (reference sequence). In DNA, the CDR3 is TGTGCCAGCAAGAAGCGGGAGCGCACAGATACGCAGTATTTT. It specifies CASKKRERTDTQYF.

The V call is TRBV27, the J call TRBJ2-1; no clear D gene. This CDR3 comprises 15 residues. Germline V gives CDR1 MNHEY, CDR2 SMNVEV (reference sequence). V was shortened by 7 bases and J by 0 bases, with 13 bases between the two germline ends. CDR3 DNA sequence: TGTGCCAGCAAGTTAGGAGAGGACTCCTACAATGAGCAGTTCTTC. Its translation: CASKLGEDSYNEQFF.

This chain links TRBV2 with TRBJ2-7; D call uncertain. The CDR3 covers 12 residues. CDR1 is SNHLY, CDR2 FYNNEI, per germline. Trimming stripped 6 bases from V and 0 bases from J, with 6 bases between. CDR3 region: CASRPSSYEQYF. The CDR3 coding sequence is TGTGCCAGCAGGCCCAGCTCCTACGAGCAGTACTTC.

This clone was seen more than once but under ten times. The gene calls are TRBV6-5 and TRBJ1-2; 9 bases align to TRBD1. This CDR3 is built from 15 residues. V gave up 6 bases and J gave up 2 bases; unmatched junction bases: 7. CDR1 is MNHEY, CDR2 SVGAGI, per germline. CDR3 in amino acids: CASRRDRDSNYGYTF. CDR3 DNA sequence: TGTGCCAGCAGGCGGGACAGGGACTCGAACTATGGCTACACCTTC.

The rearrangement uses TRBV29-1 and TRBJ2-7; TRBD2 aligns across 9 bases. The length of the CDR3 is 14 residues. Germline CDR1 SQVTM, CDR2 ANQGSEA. Trimming removed 6 bases from V and 0 bases from J; junction bases left unmatched: 6. In nucleotides, the CDR3 is TGCAGCGTCCGCCGGACTAGCGACTCCTACGAGCAGTACTTC. This gives the protein CSVRRTSDSYEQYF.

This clone was counted between two and nine times. CDR3 coding DNA: TGTGCCAGCAGCCAAGGGGGCAGGAATCAGCCCCAGCATTTT. It specifies CASSQGGRNQPQHF. The chain carries TRBV28 and TRBJ1-5; TRBD1 agrees at 7 bases. Losses at the gene ends were 6 bases for V and 4 bases for J; bases not matched to a gene: 6. This CDR3 has 14 amino acids. Germline V gives CDR1 MDHEN, CDR2 SYDVKM.

This clone was observed a few times. This chain uses TRBV7-9 with TRBJ2-7, with TRBD1 matching 7 bases. Germline trimming cut 7 bases from V and 4 bases from J; bases unmatched to any gene: 7. CDR1 is SEHNR, CDR2 FQNEAQ, per germline (reference sequence). The CDR3 has 13 amino acids. The CDR3 nucleotides are TGTGCCAGCACCAACGAGGGGGCGTACGAGCAGTACTTC. This encodes CASTNEGAYEQYF.

This clone appeared a few times. The chain has TRBV29-1 and TRBJ2-1, with TRBD2 matching 7 bases. The V segment lost 6 bases and the J segment 6 bases; nucleotides outside the gene matches: 11. CDR1 is SQVTM and CDR2 is ANQGSEA in the germline V gene. The CDR3 is 14 residues long. CDR3 region: CSVHRVLASNEQFF. In DNA, the CDR3 is TGCAGCGTCCACCGCGTACTAGCGTCCAATGAGCAGTTCTTC.

The chain links TRBV29-1 to TRBJ2-3, with 8 bases that match TRBD2. Losses at the gene ends were 1 base for V and 6 bases for J; bases not matched to a gene: 3. Germline V lookup: CDR1 SQVTM, CDR2 ANQGSEA. This CDR3 is built from 13 residues. The CDR3 bases are TGCAGCGTTGAAGGGGGGACTAGGGATACGCAGTATTTT. Encoded protein: CSVEGGTRDTQYF.

The V call is TRBV11-2, the J call TRBJ1-4; the D is unclear. Germline V CDR1 and CDR2: SGHAT, FQNNGV. V was cut by 0 bases and J by 12 bases, with 8 bases left in between. This CDR3 comprises 12 residues. The CDR3 DNA sequence: TGTGCCAGCAGCTTAGATGTCGGAGAACTGTTTTTT. Translated, it gives CASSLDVGELFF.

The genes are TRBV30 and TRBJ2-5; 8 positions match TRBD1. This CDR3 is 15 amino acids long. Losses at the gene ends were 7 bases for V and 4 bases for J; bases not matched to a gene: 14. CDR1 and CDR2 from the germline V gene are GTSNPN and SVGIG (reference sequence). The CDR3 region is CASSIRTGRRETQYF. The CDR3 coding sequence is TGTGCCTCCTCCATTCGGACAGGGAGGCGAGAGACCCAGTACTTC.